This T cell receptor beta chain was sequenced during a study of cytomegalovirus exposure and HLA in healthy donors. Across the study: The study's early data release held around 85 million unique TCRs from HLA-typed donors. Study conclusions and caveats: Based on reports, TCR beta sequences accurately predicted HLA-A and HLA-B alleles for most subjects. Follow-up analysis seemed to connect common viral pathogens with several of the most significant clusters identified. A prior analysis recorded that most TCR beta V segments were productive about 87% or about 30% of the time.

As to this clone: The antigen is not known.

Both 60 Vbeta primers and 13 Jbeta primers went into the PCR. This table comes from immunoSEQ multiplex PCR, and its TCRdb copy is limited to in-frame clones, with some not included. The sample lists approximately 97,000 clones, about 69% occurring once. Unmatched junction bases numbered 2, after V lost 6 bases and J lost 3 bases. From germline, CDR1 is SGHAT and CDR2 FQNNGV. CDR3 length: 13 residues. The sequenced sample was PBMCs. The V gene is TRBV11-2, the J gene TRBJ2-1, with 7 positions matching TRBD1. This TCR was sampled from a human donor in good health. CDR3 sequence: CASRGTDYNEQFF. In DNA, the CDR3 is TGTGCCAGCAGGGGGACAGACTACAATGAGCAGTTCTTC. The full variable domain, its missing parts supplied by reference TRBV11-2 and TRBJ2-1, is EAGVAQSPRYKIIEKRQSVAFWCNPISGHATLYWYQQILGQGPKLLIQFQNNGVVDDSQLPKDRFSAERLKGVDSTLKIQPAKLEDSAVYLCASRGTDYNEQFFGPGTRLTVL.